These 26 T cell receptor beta chains came from one sample sequenced in a study of blood T cell repertoires in COVID-19. Assay: immunoSEQ multiplex PCR; the TCRdb copy retains only in-frame clones and omits some. Here the sample spans 91,000 or so clones, roughly 86% being singletons. The material sequenced was peripheral blood. Receptor source: a woman in her sixties or seventies in a cohort sampled during active or convalescent COVID-19.

This chain uses TRBV7-3 with TRBJ2-1; 7 bases fit TRBD1. This CDR3 region has 15 residues. Trimming took 5 bases from V and 5 from J; bases not matched to a gene: 9. CDR1 and CDR2 (germline): SGHTA, FQGTGA. CDR3 amino acids: CASSRTGAGDNEQFF. The CDR3, as DNA: TGTGCCAGCAGCCGAACAGGGGCAGGGGACAATGAGCAGTTCTTC.

The J gene is TRBJ2-7, the V gene TRBV28; 7 bases align to TRBD1. The germline CDR1 and CDR2 sequences are MDHEN and SYDVKM. Unmatched junction bases numbered 3, after V lost 2 bases and J lost 2 bases. The CDR3 length is 14 residues. The CDR3 loop reads CASSLNRGPYEQYF. Here the CDR3 DNA reads TGTGCCAGCAGTTTAAACAGGGGTCCCTACGAGCAGTACTTC.

The chain links TRBV19 to TRBJ2-7; 7 positions agree with TRBD1. Germline assignment: CDR1 LNHDA and CDR2 SQIVND (reference sequence). This CDR3 has 15 amino acids. V was clipped by 2 bases and J by 0 bases; unmatched bases: 4. The CDR3 loop reads CASSIRGQTSYEQYF. The CDR3 DNA follows: TGTGCCAGTAGTATACGGGGACAGACCTCCTACGAGCAGTACTTC.

The chain combines TRBV19 with TRBJ1-4, with D maybe TRBD1 (6 bases). Germline V lookup: CDR1 LNHDA, CDR2 SQIVND (reference sequence). The CDR3 totals 14 residues. V was pared by 3 bases and J by 8 bases, with 13 bases between. In DNA, the CDR3 is TGTGCCAGTAGTATGGTGGGGGCTCAGGAAAAACTGTTTTTT. Translating it yields CASSMVGAQEKLFF. The full variable domain, its missing parts supplied by reference TRBV19 and TRBJ1-4, is DGGITQSPKYLFRKEGQNVTLSCEQNLNHDAMYWYRQDPGQGLRLIYYSQIVNDFQKGDIAEGYSVSREKKESFPLTVTSAQKNPTAFYLCASSMVGAQEKLFFGSGTQLSVL.

The chain has TRBV6-1 and TRBJ1-1, with 8 positions matching TRBD1. Germline V lookup: CDR1 MNHNS, CDR2 SASEGT. V lost 1 base, J lost 6 bases, and 16 bases stayed unmatched. This CDR3 region has 18 residues. In nucleotides, the CDR3 is TGTGCCAGCAGTGAAGGGACAGGGTCCCTCCTCGGGAGAGCTGAAGCTTTCTTT. Residues: CASSEGTGSLLGRAEAFF.

DNA of the CDR3: TGTGCCAGCAGCCAGAGCGGGGCCCGGGGTACGCAGTATTTT. It specifies CASSQSGARGTQYF. This chain connects TRBV4-2 to TRBJ2-3; 7 nucleotides agree with TRBD2. V dropped 3 bases and J dropped 8; count of bases not matched to a gene: 8. This CDR3 contains 14 residues. The germline CDR1 and CDR2 sequences are LGHNA and YNFKEQ.

This rearrangement joins TRBV7-3 to TRBJ1-3, with a weak D call TRBD1 (5 bases). Trimming took 5 bases from V and 4 from J, leaving 15 bases between them. In germline, CDR1 is SGHTA, CDR2 FQGTGA. The CDR3 contains 15 residues. CDR3 amino acids: CASSRSGAQGNTIYF. Written as DNA, the CDR3 is TGTGCCAGCAGCCGAAGCGGGGCTCAAGGAAACACCATATATTTT.

The chain is built from TRBV10-3 and TRBJ2-7, with TRBD2 matching over 12 bases. J gave up 4 bases and V 11 bases, and 6 bases lay outside the gene matches. Per the germline V gene, CDR1 is ENHRY and CDR2 is SYGVKD. The length of the CDR3 is 13 residues. This CDR3 is CAVRLAGEYEQYF. The CDR3 DNA follows: TGTGCCGTACGACTAGCGGGAGAGTACGAGCAGTACTTC.

J is TRBJ2-7 and V is TRBV19, with 9 bases matching TRBD1. This CDR3 has 14 residues. The junction had 8 bases not matched to a gene; V was cut back by 6 bases and J by 5 bases. Germline V gene data show CDR1 as LNHDA and CDR2 as SQIVND (reference sequence). This chain's CDR3 is CASRPGQGIDEQYF. The CDR3 region has the DNA TGTGCCAGTAGGCCGGGACAGGGAATTGACGAGCAGTACTTC. Using reference TRBV19 and TRBJ2-7 for the parts outside the CDR3, the full variable domain is DGGITQSPKYLFRKEGQNVTLSCEQNLNHDAMYWYRQDPGQGLRLIYYSQIVNDFQKGDIAEGYSVSREKKESFPLTVTSAQKNPTAFYLCASRPGQGIDEQYFGPGTRLTVT.

The chain uses TRBV6-5 and TRBJ2-5; 10 bases map to TRBD2. CDR3 length: 16 amino acids. V shed 2 bases and J 2 bases; nucleotides not matched to a gene: 5. Germline assignment: CDR1 MNHEY and CDR2 SVGAGI. The CDR3 protein is CASSYRLAGNQETQYF. Here the CDR3 DNA reads TGTGCCAGCAGTTACCGACTAGCGGGTAATCAAGAGACCCAGTACTTC.

Turning to this clone: One end of the junction fails to match germline, which may point to a read error. V is TRBV7-7 and J is TRBJ2-2; 8 bases line up with TRBD2. The CDR3 is 15 residues long. Germline V lookup: CDR1 SSHAT, CDR2 FNYEAQ (reference sequence). The DNA of the CDR3 is TGTGCTAGCAGCTTAGCGGGGCATGCCACCGGGGAGCTGTTTTTT. This translates into CASSLAGHATGELFF.

This clone is a singleton in its sample. The chain uses TRBV19 and TRBJ2-1; 8 nucleotides align to TRBD1. In germline, CDR1 is LNHDA, CDR2 SQIVND (reference sequence). This CDR3 contains 14 residues. The V segment lost 6 bases and the J segment 3 bases; nucleotides outside the gene matches: 4. As DNA, the CDR3 is TGTGCCAGTAGCCGGGACAGGCTCTACAATGAGCAGTTCTTC. This sequence encodes CASSRDRLYNEQFF.

The chain joins TRBV12-5 to TRBJ1-2; D might be TRBD1 (5 bases). This CDR3 contains 15 residues. Trimming took off 3 bases at V and 3 bases at J, with 14 bases between the two ends. The germline V gene encodes CDR1 LGHNT and CDR2 FRNRAP. The CDR3 loop reads CASGFPGGDDYGYTF. The DNA of the CDR3 is TGTGCTAGTGGTTTCCCCGGGGGGGACGACTATGGCTACACCTTC.

Only a few counts were recorded for this clone. V and J are TRBV19 and TRBJ1-2; D is unresolved. Germline loops: CDR1 LNHDA, CDR2 SQIVND (reference sequence). The length of the CDR3 is 12 residues. Trimming took off 8 bases at V and 5 bases at J, with 12 bases between the two ends. This CDR3 is CASQRELYGYTF. CDR3 coding DNA: TGTGCCAGTCAACGGGAACTATATGGCTACACCTTC.

The CDR3 DNA sequence: TGTGCCAGCAGTGAAATGCTCCGGGGAGGGGCCGGAGGACTTCTCACCGGGGAGCTGTTTTTT. The encoded protein is CASSEMLRGGAGGLLTGELFF. The rearrangement uses TRBV2 and TRBJ2-2, with 7 bases identical to TRBD2. The CDR3 sequence is 21 residues long. Germline V gives CDR1 SNHLY, CDR2 FYNNEI. V shed 2 bases, J shed 4 bases, and the junction held 22 bases outside the gene matches.

J is TRBJ2-5 and V is TRBV9; TRBD2 aligns across 10 bases. Germline CDR1 reads SGDLS; CDR2 reads YYNGEE. This CDR3 has 16 amino acids. The CDR3 reads CATTRGTSAYQETQYF. The CDR3 DNA reads TGTGCTACCACGAGGGGGACTAGCGCGTACCAAGAGACCCAGTACTTC.

This clone was picked up a small number of times. This chain uses TRBV6-5 with TRBJ2-1, with 11 bases aligning to TRBD2. Germline assignment: CDR1 MNHEY and CDR2 SVGAGI. The trim removed 7 bases at V and 2 bases at J, leaving 4 bases unmatched. The CDR3 consists of 15 residues. The CDR3 DNA sequence: TGTGCCAGCACGGATAGCGGGAGGGCCTACAATGAGCAGTTCTTC. Its translation: CASTDSGRAYNEQFF.

The V and J genes are TRBV9 and TRBJ2-5, with TRBD2 matching 8 bases. CDR1 and CDR2 (germline): SGDLS, YYNGEE. CDR3 size: 15 residues. Germline trimming cut 0 bases from V and 5 bases from J; bases unmatched to any gene: 6. CDR3 protein: CASSVEVAGRETQYF. The CDR3 DNA reads as TGTGCCAGCAGCGTAGAGGTAGCGGGGAGGGAGACCCAGTACTTC. The full variable domain, rest sourced from reference TRBV9 and TRBJ2-5, is DSGVTQTPKHLITATGQRVTLRCSPRSGDLSVYWYQQSLDQGLQFLIQYYNGEERAKGNILERFSAQQFPDLHSELNLSSLELGDSALYFCASSVEVAGRETQYFGPGTRLLVL.

The V gene is TRBV2, the J gene TRBJ2-7; D is perhaps TRBD2 (5 bases). V lost 7 bases and J 3 bases, leaving 13 bases between the germline ends. Germline values: CDR1 SNHLY, CDR2 FYNNEI. This CDR3 is 13 amino acids long. The CDR3 here is CASTRSGLYEQYF. The CDR3 nucleotides are TGTGCCAGCACCCGATCCGGACTCTACGAGCAGTACTTC.

CDR3 loop: CASSLKRRQGANTIYF. In nucleotides, the CDR3 is TGTGCCAGCAGCTTAAAGAGGAGACAGGGGGCGAACACCATATATTTT. The chain uses TRBV7-2 and TRBJ1-3, with 10 bases lining up with TRBD1. CDR1 and CDR2 (germline): SGHTA, FQGNSA. The CDR3 has 16 residues. V gave up 2 bases and J gave up 7 bases; unmatched junction bases: 8.

The gene calls are TRBV14 and TRBJ2-3; 8 positions match TRBD1. Trimming removed 1 base from V and 4 bases from J; junction bases left unmatched: 1. CDR3 length equals 14 residues. Looked up from germline, CDR1 is SGHDN and CDR2 is FVKESK. The chain's CDR3 is CASSQAGGPDTQYF. CDR3 coding DNA: TGTGCCAGCAGCCAAGCAGGGGGCCCAGATACGCAGTATTTT.

The V gene is TRBV5-4, the J gene TRBJ1-1; D is ambiguous. Germline V gene data show CDR1 as SGHNT and CDR2 as YYREEE (reference sequence). V lost 2 bases and J lost 2, with 10 bases in between. The CDR3 extends over 14 amino acids. The CDR3 nucleotides are TGTGCCAGCAGCTTCCCTACCCTTAACACTGAAGCTTTCTTT. Protein product: CASSFPTLNTEAFF. The full variable domain, completed using reference TRBV5-4 and TRBJ1-1, is ETGVTQSPTHLIKTRGQQVTLRCSSQSGHNTVSWYQQALGQGPQFIFQYYREEENGRGNFPPRFSGLQFPNYSSELNVNALELDDSALYLCASSFPTLNTEAFFGQGTRLTVV.

The gene calls are TRBV28 and TRBJ1-2; 11 bases match TRBD1. The CDR3 runs to 13 residues. J gave up 8 bases and V 6 bases, and 5 bases lay outside the gene matches. Germline-derived CDR1 and CDR2 are MDHEN and SYDVKM. The CDR3 is CASRLDRGRGYTF. CDR3 bases: TGTGCCAGCAGACTGGACAGGGGGCGGGGCTACACCTTC.

The chain carries TRBV6-5 and TRBJ1-1; D gene unclear. The CDR3 loop spans 13 amino acids. The V gene lost 6 bases and the J gene lost 7 bases, with 15 bases spanning the gap. Germline CDR1 is MNHEY and CDR2 is SVGAGI. This CDR3 is CASSRGWGIEAFF. DNA for the CDR3: TGTGCCAGCAGCCGCGGGTGGGGTATTGAAGCTTTCTTT.

The rearrangement joins TRBV5-4 to TRBJ2-1; D might be TRBD1 (6 bases). The V gene lost 5 bases and the J gene lost 6 bases, with 18 bases spanning the gap. This CDR3 spans 15 amino acids. Germline CDR1 SGHNT, CDR2 YYREEE (reference sequence). In DNA form, the CDR3 reads TGTGCCAGCAGACTAGATGGGACAAAGGGCAATGAGCAGTTCTTC. It codes for CASRLDGTKGNEQFF.

The chain uses TRBV28 and TRBJ1-2; no firm D call. V was trimmed by 9 bases and J by 4 bases, leaving 15 bases between them. Germline V gene lookup returns CDR1 MDHEN and CDR2 SYDVKM. CDR3 length: 13 amino acids. The CDR3 region is CASASMESYGYTF. The CDR3 DNA is TGTGCCAGTGCCTCGATGGAGAGCTATGGCTACACCTTC.